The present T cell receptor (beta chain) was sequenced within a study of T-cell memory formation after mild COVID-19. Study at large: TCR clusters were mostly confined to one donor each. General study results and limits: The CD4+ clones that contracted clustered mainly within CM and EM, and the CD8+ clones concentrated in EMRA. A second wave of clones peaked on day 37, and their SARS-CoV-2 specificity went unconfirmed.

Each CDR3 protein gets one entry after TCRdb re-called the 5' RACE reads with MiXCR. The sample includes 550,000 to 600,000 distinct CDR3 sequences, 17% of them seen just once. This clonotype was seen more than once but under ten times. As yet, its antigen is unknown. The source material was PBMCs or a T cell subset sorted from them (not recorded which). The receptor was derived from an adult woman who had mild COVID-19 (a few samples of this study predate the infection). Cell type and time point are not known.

Here the CDR3 reads CASSSHSSAYEQYF. CDR3 nucleotide sequence: TGTGCCAGCAGCTCCCACTCTAGCGCCTACGAGCAGTACTTC. V usage is TRBV5-4 and J usage is TRBJ2-7, with D tentatively TRBD2 (6 bases). Trimming stripped 3 bases from V and 2 bases from J, with 12 bases between. Germline V gene sequence: CDR1 SGHNT, CDR2 YYREEE (reference sequence). This CDR3 contains 14 residues.